This T cell receptor beta chain came from a study of blood T cell repertoires in COVID-19. The wider study: The United States, Italy and Spain provided the acute and convalescent COVID-19 samples. PBMCs, B-cell-depleted T cells, or T cells were the source of the cDNA or gDNA that made up the material.

Trimming shortened V by 1 base and J by 8 bases, and 11 bases separated the two germline ends. This CDR3 has 13 amino acids. Germline CDR1 reads SGHDN; CDR2 reads FVKESK. Source study methods: Amplification from reference gene primers served as the basis for estimated nucleated cell counts. This table comes from immunoSEQ multiplex PCR, and its TCRdb copy is limited to in-frame clones, with some not included. The V and J calls and the clone size are those of that table, but D and trimming were determined from the DNA. The sample contains around 380,000 clones, more than 75% of which appear only once.

The sequencing input was peripheral blood. The source is a human donor with acute or convalescent COVID-19. The donor label of this sample is uncertain. The chain links TRBV14 to TRBJ1-2; D ambiguous. CDR3 protein: CASSQGKGGGYTF. The CDR3 DNA reads as TGTGCCAGCAGCCAAGGGAAGGGAGGCGGCTACACCTTC.